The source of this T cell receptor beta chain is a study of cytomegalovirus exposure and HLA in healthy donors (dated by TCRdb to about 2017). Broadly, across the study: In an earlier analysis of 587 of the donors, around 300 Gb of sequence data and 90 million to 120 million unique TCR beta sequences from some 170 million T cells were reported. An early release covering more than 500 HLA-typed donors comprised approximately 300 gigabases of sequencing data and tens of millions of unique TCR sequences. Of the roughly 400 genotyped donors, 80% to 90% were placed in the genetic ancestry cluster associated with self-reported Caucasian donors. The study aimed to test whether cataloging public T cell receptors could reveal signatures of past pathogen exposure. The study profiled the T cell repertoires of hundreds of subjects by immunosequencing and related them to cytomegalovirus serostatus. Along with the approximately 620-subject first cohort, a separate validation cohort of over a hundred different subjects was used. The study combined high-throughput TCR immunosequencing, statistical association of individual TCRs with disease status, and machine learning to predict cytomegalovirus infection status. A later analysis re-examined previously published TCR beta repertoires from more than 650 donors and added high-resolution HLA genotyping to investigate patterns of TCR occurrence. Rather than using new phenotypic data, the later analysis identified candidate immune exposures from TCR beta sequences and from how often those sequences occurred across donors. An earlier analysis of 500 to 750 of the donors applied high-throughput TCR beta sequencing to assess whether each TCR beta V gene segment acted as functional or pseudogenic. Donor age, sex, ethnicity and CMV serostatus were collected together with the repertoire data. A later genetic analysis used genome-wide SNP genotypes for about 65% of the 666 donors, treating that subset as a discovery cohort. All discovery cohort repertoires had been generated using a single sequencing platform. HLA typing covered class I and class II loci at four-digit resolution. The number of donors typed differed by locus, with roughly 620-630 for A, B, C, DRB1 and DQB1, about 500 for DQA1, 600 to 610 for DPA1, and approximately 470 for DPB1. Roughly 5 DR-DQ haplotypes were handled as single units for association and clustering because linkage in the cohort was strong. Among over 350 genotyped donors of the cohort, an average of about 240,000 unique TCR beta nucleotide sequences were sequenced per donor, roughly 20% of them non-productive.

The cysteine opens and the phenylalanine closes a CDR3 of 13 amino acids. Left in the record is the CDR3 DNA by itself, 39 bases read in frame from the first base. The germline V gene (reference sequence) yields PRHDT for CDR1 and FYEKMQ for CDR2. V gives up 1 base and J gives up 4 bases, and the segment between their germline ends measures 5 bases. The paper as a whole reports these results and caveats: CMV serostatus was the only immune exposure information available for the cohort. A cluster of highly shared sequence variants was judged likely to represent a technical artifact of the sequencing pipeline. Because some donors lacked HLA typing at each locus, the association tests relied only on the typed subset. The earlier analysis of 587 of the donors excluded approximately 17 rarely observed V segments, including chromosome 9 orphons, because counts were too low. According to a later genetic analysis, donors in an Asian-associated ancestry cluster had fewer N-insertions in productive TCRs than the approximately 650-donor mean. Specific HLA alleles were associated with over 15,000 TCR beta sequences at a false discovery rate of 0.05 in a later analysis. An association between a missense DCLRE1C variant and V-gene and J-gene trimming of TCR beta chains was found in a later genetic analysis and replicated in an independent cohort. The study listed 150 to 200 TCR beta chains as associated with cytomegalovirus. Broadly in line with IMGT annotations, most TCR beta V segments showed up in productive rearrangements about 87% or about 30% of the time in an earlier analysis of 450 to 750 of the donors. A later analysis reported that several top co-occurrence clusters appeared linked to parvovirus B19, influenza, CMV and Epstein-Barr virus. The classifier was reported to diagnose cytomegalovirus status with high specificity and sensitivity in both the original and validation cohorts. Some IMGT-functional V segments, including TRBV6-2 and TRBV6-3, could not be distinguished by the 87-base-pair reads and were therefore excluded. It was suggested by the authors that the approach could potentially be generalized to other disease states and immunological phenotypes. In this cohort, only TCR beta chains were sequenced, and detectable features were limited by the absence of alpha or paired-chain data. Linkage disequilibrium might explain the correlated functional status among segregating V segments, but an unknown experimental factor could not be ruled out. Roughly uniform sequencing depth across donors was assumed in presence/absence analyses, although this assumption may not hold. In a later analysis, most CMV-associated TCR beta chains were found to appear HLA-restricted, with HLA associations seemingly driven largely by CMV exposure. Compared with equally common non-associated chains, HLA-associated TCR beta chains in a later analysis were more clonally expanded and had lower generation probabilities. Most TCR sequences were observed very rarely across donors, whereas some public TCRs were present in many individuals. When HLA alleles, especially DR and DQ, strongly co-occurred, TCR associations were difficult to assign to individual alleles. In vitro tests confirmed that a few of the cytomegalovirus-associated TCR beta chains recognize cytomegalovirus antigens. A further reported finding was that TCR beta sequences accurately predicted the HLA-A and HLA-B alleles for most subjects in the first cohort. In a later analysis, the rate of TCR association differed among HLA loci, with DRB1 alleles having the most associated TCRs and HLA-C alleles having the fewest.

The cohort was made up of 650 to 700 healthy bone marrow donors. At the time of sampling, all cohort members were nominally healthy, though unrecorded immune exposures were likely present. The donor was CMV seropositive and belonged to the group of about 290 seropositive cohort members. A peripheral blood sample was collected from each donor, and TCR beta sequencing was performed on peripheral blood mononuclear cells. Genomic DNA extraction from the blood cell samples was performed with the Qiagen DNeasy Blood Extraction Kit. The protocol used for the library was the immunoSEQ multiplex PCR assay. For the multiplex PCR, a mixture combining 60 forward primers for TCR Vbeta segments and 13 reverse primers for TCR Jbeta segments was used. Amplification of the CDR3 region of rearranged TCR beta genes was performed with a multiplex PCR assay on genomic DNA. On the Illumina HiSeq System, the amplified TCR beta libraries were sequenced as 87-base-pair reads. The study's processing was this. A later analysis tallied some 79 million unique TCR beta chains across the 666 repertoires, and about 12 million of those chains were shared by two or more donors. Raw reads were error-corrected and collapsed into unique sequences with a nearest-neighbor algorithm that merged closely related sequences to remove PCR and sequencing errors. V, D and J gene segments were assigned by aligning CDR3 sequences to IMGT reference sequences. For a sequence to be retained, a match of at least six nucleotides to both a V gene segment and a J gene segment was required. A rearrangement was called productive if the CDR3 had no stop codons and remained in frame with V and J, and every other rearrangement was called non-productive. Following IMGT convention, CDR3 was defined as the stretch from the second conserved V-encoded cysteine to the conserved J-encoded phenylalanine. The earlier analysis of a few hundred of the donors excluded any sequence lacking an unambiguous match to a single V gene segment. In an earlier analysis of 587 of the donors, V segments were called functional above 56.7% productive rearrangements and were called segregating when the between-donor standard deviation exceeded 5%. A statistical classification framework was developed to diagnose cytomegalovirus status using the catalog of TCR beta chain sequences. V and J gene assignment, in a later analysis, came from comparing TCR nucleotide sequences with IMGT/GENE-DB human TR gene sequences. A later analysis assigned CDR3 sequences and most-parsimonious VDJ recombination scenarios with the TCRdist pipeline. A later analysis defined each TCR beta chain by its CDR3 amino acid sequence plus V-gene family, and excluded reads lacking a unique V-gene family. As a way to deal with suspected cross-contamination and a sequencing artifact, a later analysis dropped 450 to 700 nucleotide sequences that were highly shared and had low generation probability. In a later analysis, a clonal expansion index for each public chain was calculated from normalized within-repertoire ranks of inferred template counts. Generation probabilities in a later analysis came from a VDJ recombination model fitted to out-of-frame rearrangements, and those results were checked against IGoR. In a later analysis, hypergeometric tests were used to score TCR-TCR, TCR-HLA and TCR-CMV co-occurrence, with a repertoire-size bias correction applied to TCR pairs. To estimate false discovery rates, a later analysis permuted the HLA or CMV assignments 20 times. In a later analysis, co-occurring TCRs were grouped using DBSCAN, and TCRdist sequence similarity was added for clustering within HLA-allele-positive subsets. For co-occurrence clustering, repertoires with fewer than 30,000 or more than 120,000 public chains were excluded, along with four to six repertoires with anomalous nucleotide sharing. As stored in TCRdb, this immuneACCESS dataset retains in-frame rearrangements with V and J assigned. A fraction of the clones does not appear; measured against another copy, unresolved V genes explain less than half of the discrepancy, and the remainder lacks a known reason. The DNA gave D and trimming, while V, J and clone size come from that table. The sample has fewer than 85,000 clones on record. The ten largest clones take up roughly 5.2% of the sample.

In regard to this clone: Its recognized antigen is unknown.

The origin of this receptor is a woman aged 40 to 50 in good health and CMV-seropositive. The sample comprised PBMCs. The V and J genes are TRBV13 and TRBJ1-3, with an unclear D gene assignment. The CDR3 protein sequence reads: CASSLDWGNTIYF. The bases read TGTGCCAGCAGCTTAGACTGGGGAAACACCATATATTTT.